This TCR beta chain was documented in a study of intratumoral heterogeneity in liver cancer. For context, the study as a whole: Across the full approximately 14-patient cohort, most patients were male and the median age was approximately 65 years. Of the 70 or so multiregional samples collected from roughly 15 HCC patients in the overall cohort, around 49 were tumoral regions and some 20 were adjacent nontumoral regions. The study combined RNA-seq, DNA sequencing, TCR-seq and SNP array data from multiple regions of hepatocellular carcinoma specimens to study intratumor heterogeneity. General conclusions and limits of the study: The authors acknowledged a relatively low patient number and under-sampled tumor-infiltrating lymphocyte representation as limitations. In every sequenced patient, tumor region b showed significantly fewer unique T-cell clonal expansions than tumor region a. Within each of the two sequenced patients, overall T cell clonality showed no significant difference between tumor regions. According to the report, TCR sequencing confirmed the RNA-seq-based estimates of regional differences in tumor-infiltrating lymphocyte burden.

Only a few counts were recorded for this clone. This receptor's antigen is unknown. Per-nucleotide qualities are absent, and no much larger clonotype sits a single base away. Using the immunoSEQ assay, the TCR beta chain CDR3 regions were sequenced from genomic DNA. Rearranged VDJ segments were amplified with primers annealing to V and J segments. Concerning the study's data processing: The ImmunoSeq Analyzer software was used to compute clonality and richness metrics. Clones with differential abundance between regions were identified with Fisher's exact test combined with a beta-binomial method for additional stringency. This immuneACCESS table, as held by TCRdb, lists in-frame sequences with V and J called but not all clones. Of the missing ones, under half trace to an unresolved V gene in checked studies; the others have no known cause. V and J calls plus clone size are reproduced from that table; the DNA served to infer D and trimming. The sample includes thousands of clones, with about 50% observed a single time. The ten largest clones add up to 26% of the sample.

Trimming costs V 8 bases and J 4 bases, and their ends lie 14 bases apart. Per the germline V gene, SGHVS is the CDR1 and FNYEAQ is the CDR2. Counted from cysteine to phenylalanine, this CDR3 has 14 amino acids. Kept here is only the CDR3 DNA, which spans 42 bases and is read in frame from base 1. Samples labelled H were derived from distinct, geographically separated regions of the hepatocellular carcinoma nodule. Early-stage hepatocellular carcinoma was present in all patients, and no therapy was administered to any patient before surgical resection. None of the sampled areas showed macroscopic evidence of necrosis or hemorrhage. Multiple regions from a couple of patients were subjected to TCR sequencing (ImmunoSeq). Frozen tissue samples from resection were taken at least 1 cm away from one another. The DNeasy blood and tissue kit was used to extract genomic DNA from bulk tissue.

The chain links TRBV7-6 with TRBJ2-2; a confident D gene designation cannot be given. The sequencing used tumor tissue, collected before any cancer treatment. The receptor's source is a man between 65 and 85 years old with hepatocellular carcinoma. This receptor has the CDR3 CASGTLYGTGELFF. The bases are TGTGCCAGCGGTACCCTTTACGGCACCGGGGAGCTGTTTTTT.